Listed here are 13 T cell receptor beta chains from one sample, sequenced in a study of shared clonotypes between healthy human individuals. Measured with immunoSEQ multiplex PCR; TCRdb has only the in-frame clones, and not every one. The sample records about 490,000 clones, around 80% being singletons. The sample comprised PBMCs. All receptors come from a woman in her thirties or forties in good health. Some clones in this sample may be carry-over from other donors' samples.

This chain uses TRBV6-1 with TRBJ2-1, with 11 bases identical to TRBD2. Unmatched junction bases numbered 2, after V lost 6 bases and J lost 4 bases. Germline lookup yields CDR1 MNHNS and CDR2 SASEGT. CDR3 length equals 14 residues. The CDR3 spells CASSTSGRYNEQFF. Here the CDR3 DNA reads TGTGCCAGCAGCACTAGCGGGAGATACAATGAGCAGTTCTTC.

This clone was counted at least ten times. The CDR3 protein is CASSDSFDRSSYEQYF. Written as DNA, the CDR3 is TGTGCCAGCAGTGATTCATTCGACAGGAGCTCCTACGAGCAGTACTTC. The genes are TRBV25-1 and TRBJ2-7; maybe TRBD1 (6 bases). Between the trimmed V and J ends, which lost 3 bases and 0 bases, there was a span of 15 bases. This CDR3 is 16 amino acids long. CDR1 is MGHDK and CDR2 is SYGVNS in the germline V gene.

The chain combines TRBV5-1 with TRBJ2-3, with no clear D. CDR1 and CDR2 from the germline V gene are SGHRS and YFSETQ. The germline V and J ends were trimmed by 1 base and 0 bases, with 12 bases remaining between them. This CDR3 has 16 amino acids. CDR3 nucleotides: TGCGCCAGCAGCTTGTTGGGCACGGCGAGCACAGATACGCAGTATTTT. Its protein is CASSLLGTASTDTQYF. The full variable domain, completed using reference TRBV5-1 and TRBJ2-3, is KAGVTQTPRYLIKTRGQQVTLSCSPISGHRSVSWYQQTPGQGLQFLFEYFSETQRNKGNFPGRFSGRQFSNSRSEMNVSTLELGDSALYLCASSLLGTASTDTQYFGPGTRLTVL.

Points on this clone: Other DNA sequences in the sample encode the same CDR3. The chain combines TRBV6-6 with TRBJ2-3; the D gene is possibly TRBD1 (5 bases). The CDR3 runs 15 residues. Germline CDR1 is MNHNY and CDR2 is SVGAGI (reference sequence). With 4 bases removed from V and 3 bases from J, the gap between germline ends came to 14 bases. CDR3 loop: CASSSHSDRTDTQYF. CDR3 sequence (DNA): TGTGCCAGCAGTTCCCACTCCGACAGAACAGATACGCAGTATTTT.

This chain connects TRBV11-2 to TRBJ2-2; D is unclear. Trimming cost V 1 base and J 6 bases, with 6 bases left between them. This CDR3 comprises 13 residues. Germline CDR1 and CDR2: SGHAT and FQNNGV. The CDR3 reads CASSLGHAGELFF. For the CDR3, the DNA is TGTGCCAGCAGCTTAGGACACGCCGGGGAGCTGTTTTTT.

V gene TRBV4-2 combines with J gene TRBJ2-7, with 8 positions matching TRBD2. The ends lost 0 bases at V and 5 bases at J; junction bases unmatched: 9. This CDR3 region has 16 residues. Germline V gives CDR1 LGHNA, CDR2 YNFKEQ. This chain's CDR3 is CASSQDLSGRGNEQYF. The CDR3 coding sequence is TGTGCCAGCAGCCAAGATCTAAGCGGGAGAGGGAACGAGCAGTACTTC.

The V call is TRBV9, the J call TRBJ1-3; perhaps TRBD1 as D (6 bases). The CDR3 sequence is 16 residues long. CDR1 is SGDLS and CDR2 is YYNGEE in the germline V gene. Deletions cut 2 bases from V and 2 bases from J, with 14 bases between. CDR3 loop: CASSVLQGSAGNTIYF. In DNA form, the CDR3 reads TGTGCCAGCAGCGTCTTACAGGGTTCCGCTGGAAACACCATATATTTT.

The chain combines TRBV19 with TRBJ1-2; tentative D call: TRBD1 (5 bases). Trimming stripped 3 bases from V and 8 bases from J, with 13 bases between. The germline gives CDR1 LNHDA, CDR2 SQIVND (reference sequence). CDR3 length: 13 residues. CDR3 nucleotide sequence: TGTGCCAGTAGTATTGAGGGACGTTGGGGCTACACCTTC. Residues: CASSIEGRWGYTF.

This clone was seen only a few times. The sample contains more than one DNA sequence encoding this CDR3. The rearrangement links TRBV9 to TRBJ2-7; TRBD2 agrees at 13 bases. With V trimmed by 2 bases and J by 2 bases, 1 base remained unmatched. The CDR3 runs 15 residues. Germline V gene lookup returns CDR1 SGDLS and CDR2 YYNGEE. CDR3 region: CASSVGTSGTYEQYF. The CDR3 DNA is TGTGCCAGCAGCGTGGGGACTAGCGGGACCTACGAGCAGTACTTC.

The genes are TRBV5-4 and TRBJ1-1; possible D gene TRBD1, 6 bases. Per germline, CDR1 SGHNT and CDR2 YYREEE (reference sequence). Trimming cost V 4 bases and J 6 bases, with 19 bases left between them. The CDR3 consists of 15 residues. This CDR3 is CASSPDGPGASEAFF. The CDR3 DNA is TGTGCCAGCAGCCCAGACGGTCCGGGGGCGTCTGAAGCTTTCTTT.

As for this clone: A read error may be the cause here, since a much bigger clone is one base away. The chain joins TRBV5-1 to TRBJ2-3; D possibly corresponds to TRBD1 (5 bases). The J call may be incorrect, as the DNA end agrees better with TRBJ1-5. The germline gives CDR1 SGHRS, CDR2 YFSETQ. The CDR3 contains 13 residues. The DNA for the CDR3 is TGCGCCAGCAGCCCGAGCGGGGCAGATACGCAGCATTTT. Encoded protein: CASSPSGADTQHF.

The V call is TRBV5-6, the J call TRBJ2-7; D perhaps matches TRBD1 (5 bases). The CDR3 contains 13 residues. Germline CDR1 SGHDT, CDR2 YYEEEE. Trimming shortened V by 2 bases and J by 1 base, and 7 bases separated the two germline ends. The CDR3, as DNA: TGTGCCAGCAGCTTAGGGGTTTCCTACGAGCAGTACTTC. As protein: CASSLGVSYEQYF.

Only one count was recorded for this clone. The V gene is TRBV6-5, the J gene TRBJ1-2, with 9 bases aligning to TRBD1. The CDR3 has 14 residues. Germline CDR1 is MNHEY and CDR2 is SVGAGI. The V gene end was trimmed by 6 bases and the J gene end by 6 bases; junction bases not matched to a gene: 8. The CDR3: CASRLTGGKDGYTF. CDR3 nucleotide sequence: TGTGCCAGCAGACTGACAGGGGGGAAGGATGGCTACACCTTC.